This T cell receptor (beta chain) stems from a study of identical twins. The study, taken as a whole, reports: Where out-of-frame alpha sequences were twin-shared, they showed excess low generation probability. For cord blood, abundant beta clonotypes had fewer insertions, unlike memory repertoires, which showed none.

Unique molecular identifiers were present on cDNA, and template switching added a universal primer site. TCRdb re-called the 5' RACE reads through MiXCR, storing one row per CDR3 protein. The data show just over 450,000 distinct CDR3 sequences, with 12% to 15% seen just once and around 0.48% held by the top ten. This clonotype turned up a few times. Its matching antigen is unknown. This CDR3 region has 15 residues. Germline V gene data show CDR1 as ENHRY and CDR2 as SYGVKD. The V and J ends lost 6 bases and 9 bases, in that order; junction bases with no gene match: 9. The same data also contributed to another study, on yellow fever vaccine responses in identical twins.

The clonotype originates from a young woman in good health. Sequencing was done on a sample of CD4+ T cells sorted from blood. The chain couples TRBV10-3 to TRBJ2-1, with TRBD2 matching over 12 bases. CDR3 region: CAISILAGGPREQFF. DNA for the CDR3: TGTGCCATCAGCATCCTAGCGGGGGGGCCCCGTGAGCAGTTCTTC.